These 10 T cell receptor beta chains were sequenced from one sample in a study of T cell repertoires and HLA-DP antigens. Antigens for these TCRs are unknown. Some clones are missing from TCRdb's copy, which holds only in-frame ones; the method was immunoSEQ multiplex PCR. This sample yields about 89,000 clones, of which approximately 86% are seen a single time; 1.7% belongs to the top ten. Sequencing used CD4+ T cells from PBMCs. Every receptor here comes from a man aged 50-59 years in good health and CMV-seronegative.

V is TRBV28 and J is TRBJ1-1; 8 bases fit TRBD1. The J segment lost 4 bases and the V segment lost 4 bases, leaving 11 bases of the junction unmatched. Germline V gene data show CDR1 as MDHEN and CDR2 as SYDVKM. The CDR3 consists of 16 residues. CDR3 protein: CASSSIQGALGTEAFF. The DNA for the CDR3 is TGTGCCAGCAGTTCGATCCAGGGGGCTCTTGGCACTGAAGCTTTCTTT.

This clone has only one observation. The chain links TRBV28 to TRBJ2-7; a possible D gene is TRBD2 (6 bases). This CDR3 contains 14 residues. The V end lost 6 bases, the J end lost 9 bases, and 21 bases lay between the germline ends. The germline V gene has CDR1 MDHEN and CDR2 SYDVKM. Here the CDR3 DNA reads TGTGCCAGCAGGGAGCGGGTTACCTACGTTGGGCAGTACTTC. Translated: CASRERVTYVGQYF.

J is TRBJ2-3 and V is TRBV5-1; tentatively, D is TRBD1 (5 bases). The V end was cut by 3 bases, the J end by 0 bases, with 11 bases between. CDR3 length equals 15 residues. The germline V gene encodes CDR1 SGHRS and CDR2 YFSETQ. CDR3 sequence (DNA): TGCGCCAGCAGCTCCGACAGTAAGAGCACAGATACGCAGTATTTT. This codes for CASSSDSKSTDTQYF.

The rearrangement links TRBV6-1 to TRBJ2-6; no firm D call. V lost 7 bases to trimming and J lost 1 base, with 5 bases between them. This CDR3 has 13 residues. The V gene's germline CDR1 is MNHNS and CDR2 SASEGT. CDR3 sequence (DNA): TGTGCCAGCAAATCTTCTGGGGCCAACGTCCTGACTTTC. Encoded protein: CASKSSGANVLTF.

This sequence joins TRBV6-4 and TRBJ2-3; 10 bases agree with TRBD2. The germline V gene has CDR1 MRHNA and CDR2 SNTAGT. This CDR3 spans 16 amino acids. With V trimmed by 2 bases and J by 6 bases, 8 bases remained unmatched. The CDR3 reads CASSDRVAGGRDTQYF. The CDR3 coding sequence is TGTGCCAGCAGTGACAGGGTAGCGGGGGGCCGTGATACGCAGTATTTT.

The J gene is TRBJ2-3, the V gene TRBV27, with 10 bases identical to TRBD2. V lost 5 bases, J lost 0 bases, and 8 bases stayed unmatched. Germline loops: CDR1 MNHEY, CDR2 SMNVEV (reference sequence). The CDR3 runs to 17 residues. CDR3 sequence reads: CASSPFRLAGSTDTQYF. The CDR3 DNA is TGTGCCAGCAGTCCGTTCCGACTAGCGGGTAGCACAGATACGCAGTATTTT.

The chain is built from TRBV5-1 and TRBJ2-2; TRBD2 agrees at 10 bases. V lost 4 bases to trimming and J lost 0 bases; unmatched junction nucleotides: 9. The CDR3 has 18 residues. Germline-derived CDR1 and CDR2 are SGHRS and YFSETQ. The CDR3 nucleotides read TGCGCCAGCAGCGATTGGACTAGCGGACGAACGAACACCGGGGAGCTGTTTTTT. Protein sequence: CASSDWTSGRTNTGELFF.

This chain connects TRBV7-2 to TRBJ2-5; perhaps TRBD2 as D (6 bases). CDR3 length: 13 residues. CDR1 and CDR2 from the germline V gene are SGHTA and FQGNSA. Trimming cost V 5 bases and J 4 bases, with 11 bases left between them. CDR3 nucleotides: TGTGCCAGCAGCCTCCGGGGAGGAGAGACCCAGTACTTC. It is translated as CASSLRGGETQYF.

The chain recombines TRBV4-1 with TRBJ2-5; D is possibly TRBD1 or TRBD2 (6 bases each). The DNA end lines up better with TRBJ2-7; the J call may be wrong. CDR1 and CDR2 (germline): MGHRA, YSYEKL. This CDR3 has 16 residues. CDR3 residues: CASSQAQGGGVSEQYF. In DNA, the CDR3 is TGCGCCAGCAGCCAGGCACAGGGAGGAGGGGTTAGCGAGCAGTACTTC.

The gene calls are TRBV4-3 and TRBJ2-7; TRBD2 matches 15 bases. This CDR3 contains 17 residues. Germline values: CDR1 LGHNA, CDR2 YSLEER. V lost 3 bases and J lost 7; bases outside the gene matches: 10. CDR3 loop: CASSQGTSGGQVEEQYF. Written as DNA, the CDR3 is TGCGCCAGCAGCCAGGGGACTAGCGGGGGGCAAGTTGAGGAGCAGTACTTC.